This TCR beta chain comes out of a study of regulatory T cells in long-lasting Graves disease. Study-wide results and caveats: The number of shared public clonotypes was higher in persistent patients (2,741) than new patients (966).

Time point noted: newly diagnosed GD, antithyroid drugs for less than 3 months. There was RNA extracted from PBMCs, and the TCR library was made from it. Staff took about 10 milliliters of peripheral blood and put it into EDTA tubes. The V gene's germline CDR1 is PRHDT and CDR2 FYEKMQ (reference sequence). This CDR3 is built from 17 residues. Deletions cut 1 base from V and 2 bases from J, with 17 bases between. This clonotype has at least ten counts. Its antigen is still unknown. In building TCR beta libraries, iRepertoire HTBI primers were used together with Arm-PCR of CDR3 regions. MiXCR was run by TCRdb on the multiplex PCR reads, yielding one entry per CDR3 protein. Altogether around 500,000 distinct CDR3 sequences are present, 16% being singletons, with the ten largest covering roughly 25%. In addition, the sample was reused for a study of T cells in Graves' hyperthyroidism and ophthalmopathy.

The TCR sequence derives from a woman aged 40 to 65 with Graves disease. Sequenced material: peripheral blood mononuclear cells (PBMCs), taken at new diagnosis, from a patient treated with antithyroid drugs. The rearrangement links TRBV13 to TRBJ2-5; possible D gene TRBD1, 6 bases. CDR3 DNA sequence: TGTGCCAGCAGCTTAGCGTGGGGGCGAGGACGTCAAGAGACCCAGTACTTC. It is translated as CASSLAWGRGRQETQYF.